The 9 T cell receptor beta chains below were found in one sample sequenced in a study of monozygotic twins with cystic fibrosis. Assay used: immunoSEQ multiplex PCR; TCRdb lists only in-frame clones, some missing. The sample consists of 12,000 to 15,000 clones, about 85% of them appearing once. The specimen sequenced was blood. These receptors were collected from a boy aged 5-17 years with cystic fibrosis.

The rearrangement uses TRBV29-1 and TRBJ1-5; perhaps TRBD1 as D (6 bases). V lost 7 bases and J lost 5, with 9 bases in between. CDR3 size: 11 residues. CDR1 SQVTM and CDR2 ANQGSEA come from the germline V gene. This CDR3 is CSEQGDQPQHF. CDR3 coding DNA: TGCAGCGAACAGGGAGATCAGCCCCAGCATTTT.

The V call is TRBV5-1, the J call TRBJ2-1, with TRBD1 matching over 9 bases. V lost 4 bases to trimming and J lost 2 bases; unmatched junction nucleotides: 4. The CDR3 is 15 amino acids. CDR1 and CDR2 (germline): SGHRS, YFSETQ. In nucleotides, the CDR3 is TGCGCCAGCAGCGGATGGGACAGGGCCTACAATGAGCAGTTCTTC. It codes for CASSGWDRAYNEQFF.

The chain has TRBV10-3 and TRBJ1-1; 11 nucleotides align to TRBD1. The ends lost 0 bases at V and 4 bases at J; junction bases unmatched: 1. Looked up from germline, CDR1 is ENHRY and CDR2 is SYGVKD. This CDR3 has 15 residues. The CDR3 sequence: CAISESGTGGTEAFF. Here the CDR3 DNA reads TGTGCCATCAGTGAGTCCGGGACAGGGGGCACTGAAGCTTTCTTT.

The chain combines TRBV2 with TRBJ1-2; 8 positions agree with TRBD1. CDR3 length: 13 residues. V dropped 4 bases and J dropped 5; count of bases not matched to a gene: 3. CDR1 and CDR2 from the germline V gene are SNHLY and FYNNEI. CDR3 DNA sequence: TGTGCCAGCAGTGGACAGGGGTTTTATGGCTACACCTTC. Protein: CASSGQGFYGYTF.

The chain uses TRBV15 and TRBJ2-3; D might be TRBD2 (5 bases). The CDR3 length is 15 residues. The V gene's germline CDR1 is LNHNV and CDR2 YYDKDF (reference sequence). The germline V and J ends were trimmed by 3 bases and 5 bases, with 15 bases remaining between them. The CDR3: CATSSLTEAGDTQYF. The CDR3 DNA reads as TGTGCCACCAGCAGCCTTACGGAGGCGGGAGATACGCAGTATTTT.

The gene calls are TRBV6-5 and TRBJ2-7; 7 nucleotides align to TRBD1. CDR3 size: 14 residues. The germline V gene encodes CDR1 MNHEY and CDR2 SVGAGI. The J segment lost 0 bases and the V segment lost 4 bases, leaving 3 bases of the junction unmatched. The CDR3 sequence: CASSSTGSSYEQYF. The CDR3 coding sequence is TGTGCCAGCAGTTCGACAGGGAGCTCCTACGAGCAGTACTTC.

In its sample, this clone was seen once. The rearrangement links TRBV28 to TRBJ1-1; TRBD1 matches 10 bases. This CDR3 contains 13 residues. Losses at the gene ends were 5 bases for V and 7 bases for J; bases not matched to a gene: 4. CDR1 and CDR2 from the germline V gene are MDHEN and SYDVKM. Here the CDR3 reads CASSKDRGLEAFF. The CDR3 DNA reads TGTGCCAGCAGTAAAGACAGGGGGCTTGAAGCTTTCTTT.

The V gene is TRBV19, the J gene TRBJ2-1; 10 positions agree with TRBD2. Trimming at V came to 10 bases and at J to 2 bases, leaving 5 bases not matched to a gene. The CDR3 is 14 residues long. Germline V gene data show CDR1 as LNHDA and CDR2 as SQIVND (reference sequence). CDR3 sequence: CAISLAGAYNEQFF. The CDR3 DNA reads TGTGCCATTAGCCTAGCGGGGGCCTACAATGAGCAGTTCTTC.

The rearrangement uses TRBV9 and TRBJ2-2; possible D gene TRBD2, 5 bases. Trimming cost V 5 bases and J 1 base, with 18 bases left between them. CDR1 is SGDLS and CDR2 is YYNGEE in the germline V gene. The CDR3 is 17 amino acids. The CDR3: CASSPEALVKNTGELFF. CDR3 nucleotides: TGTGCCAGCAGTCCGGAGGCCCTAGTTAAGAACACCGGGGAGCTGTTTTTT.